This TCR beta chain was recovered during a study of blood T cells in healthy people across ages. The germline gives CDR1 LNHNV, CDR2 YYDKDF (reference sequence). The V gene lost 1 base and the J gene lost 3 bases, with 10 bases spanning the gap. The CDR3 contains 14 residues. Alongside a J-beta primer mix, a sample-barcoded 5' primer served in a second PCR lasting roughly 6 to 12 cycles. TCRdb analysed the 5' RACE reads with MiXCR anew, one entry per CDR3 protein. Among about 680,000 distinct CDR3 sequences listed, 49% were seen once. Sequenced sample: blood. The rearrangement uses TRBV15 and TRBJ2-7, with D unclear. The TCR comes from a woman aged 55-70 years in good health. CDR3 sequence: CATSRGKGLYEQYF. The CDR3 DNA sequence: TGTGCCACCAGCAGAGGAAAGGGTCTCTACGAGCAGTACTTC.